The 17 T cell receptor beta chains reported below all come from one sample, sequenced in a study of T cells in Graves' hyperthyroidism and ophthalmopathy. From RNA transcripts, TCR beta CDR3 regions were amplified. The HTBI primer set drove a first-round RT-PCR of the TCR CDR3. TCRdb independently ran MiXCR on the multiplex PCR reads; one entry per CDR3 protein. Among hundreds of thousands of distinct CDR3 sequences listed, 14% were seen once. The sample consisted of blood. The receptor source for this set is a woman under 30 with Graves' hyperthyroidism.

Ten or more counts support this clonotype. The V call is TRBV6-1, the J call TRBJ1-2; the D is unclear. The CDR3 spans 15 residues. Germline V gives CDR1 MNHNS, CDR2 SASEGT. Trimming removed 7 bases from V and 0 bases from J, with 15 bases in between. The CDR3 coding sequence is TGTGCCAGCAACAGACTTAGAACGTCTAACTATGGCTACACCTTC. The encoded protein is CASNRLRTSNYGYTF.

V gene TRBV6-1 combines with J gene TRBJ1-1; D is ambiguous. The CDR3 has 12 amino acids. With 7 bases removed from V and 4 bases from J, the gap between germline ends came to 10 bases. Germline assignment: CDR1 MNHNS and CDR2 SASEGT. The CDR3: CASKSWGTEAFF. CDR3 nucleotides: TGTGCCAGCAAATCATGGGGCACTGAAGCTTTCTTT.

This chain uses TRBV29-1 with TRBJ2-5, with TRBD1 as a possible D gene (6 bases). The CDR3 has 10 amino acids. Trimming cost V 7 bases and J 10 bases, with 13 bases left between them. CDR1 is SQVTM and CDR2 is ANQGSEA in the germline V gene. The CDR3 here is CSADSSDQYF. CDR3 DNA: TGCAGCGCGGACAGTTCTGACCAGTACTTC.

This clonotype has more than one count but fewer than ten. One base away lies a much larger clone, so this may be a sequencing read error. The rearrangement links TRBV2 to TRBJ1-1; the match to TRBD1 covers 7 bases. CDR3 size: 15 residues. CDR1 and CDR2 (germline): SNHLY, FYNNEI. V shed 7 bases and J 7 bases; nucleotides not matched to a gene: 15. The CDR3 DNA follows: TGTGCCAGCACTCGGGACAGTCTAGGGCAGGATGAAGCTTTCTTT. Its protein is CASTRDSLGQDEAFF.

The chain is built from TRBV7-2 and TRBJ1-1; 8 bases line up with TRBD1. With 3 bases clipped from V and 1 base from J, the junction kept 4 bases outside the gene matches. Germline values: CDR1 SGHTA, CDR2 FQGNSA. CDR3 length equals 15 residues. CDR3 in amino acids: CASSFRDRPNTEAFF. CDR3 nucleotide sequence: TGTGCCAGCAGCTTTCGGGACAGGCCGAACACTGAAGCTTTCTTT.

The chain's CDR3 is CATAGSGVHNEQFF. The CDR3 coding sequence is TGTGCCACCGCTGGTTCAGGGGTGCACAATGAGCAGTTCTTC. The chain combines TRBV24-1 with TRBJ2-1, with D possibly being TRBD1 (6 bases). The CDR3 covers 14 residues. V lost 9 bases, J lost 5 bases, and 16 bases lay in between. Per the germline V gene, CDR1 is KGHDR and CDR2 is SFDVKD.

The chain couples TRBV6-1 to TRBJ2-3, with 11 nucleotides matching TRBD2. Germline V lookup: CDR1 MNHNS, CDR2 SASEGT. V shed 6 bases and J 6 bases; nucleotides not matched to a gene: 8. The CDR3 covers 15 residues. CDR3 nucleotides: TGTGCCAGCAGAGCCACTAGCGGGAGTTCGGATACGCAGTATTTT. Translating gives CASRATSGSSDTQYF.

This clonotype occurred many times. The chain links TRBV20-1 to TRBJ2-1; 8 bases agree with TRBD2. CDR1 is DFQATT, CDR2 SNEGSKA, per germline (reference sequence). V trimming: 0 bases; J trimming: 8 bases; junction bases outside the gene matches: 3. The CDR3 runs 13 residues. CDR3 residues: CSAREGLGHEQFF. In DNA form, the CDR3 reads TGCAGTGCTAGAGAGGGACTAGGGCATGAGCAGTTCTTC.

This clonotype was seen more than once but under ten times. The gene calls are TRBV24-1 and TRBJ2-7; D possibly corresponds to TRBD2 (6 bases). V was trimmed by 7 bases and J by 3 bases, leaving 12 bases between them. The CDR3 sequence is 13 residues long. The germline CDR1 and CDR2 sequences are KGHDR and SFDVKD. The CDR3 here is CATSEGTFYEQYF. The CDR3, as DNA: TGTGCCACCAGCGAGGGGACTTTCTACGAGCAGTACTTC.

This clonotype was counted only a few times. CDR3 nucleotide sequence: TGTGCCAGCAGTCTCGGTCGTGCCCTCTCTGGGGCCAACGTCCTGACTTTC. Translation: CASSLGRALSGANVLTF. The V call is TRBV12-3 or TRBV12-4, the J call TRBJ2-6; D is ambiguous. The CDR3 is made up of 17 amino acids. V dropped 5 bases and J dropped 0 bases, with 14 bases sitting between them.

This clonotype was seen many times. This chain uses TRBV27 with TRBJ2-7, with a weak D call TRBD2 (6 bases). This CDR3 has 13 residues. Germline CDR1 reads MNHEY; CDR2 reads SMNVEV (reference sequence). Deletions cut 6 bases from V and 6 bases from J, with 15 bases between. The CDR3 DNA reads TGTGCCAGCAGCTTGGAGGGGCTGAGCGAGCAGTACTTC. This gives the protein CASSLEGLSEQYF.

The chain combines TRBV20-1 with TRBJ2-7, with D perhaps matching TRBD2 (5 bases). The CDR3 is 13 amino acids. Germline CDR1 is DFQATT and CDR2 is SNEGSKA (reference sequence). V was shortened by 1 base and J by 3 bases, with 10 bases between the two germline ends. CDR3 in amino acids: CSARGSSRYEQYF. For the CDR3, the DNA is TGCAGTGCTAGAGGCTCTAGCCGCTACGAGCAGTACTTC.

This sequence joins TRBV20-1 and TRBJ1-1; maybe TRBD1 (5 bases). The CDR3 totals 9 residues. V was shortened by 8 bases and J by 8 bases, with 9 bases between the two germline ends. Germline CDR1 is DFQATT and CDR2 is SNEGSKA (reference sequence). The CDR3 loop reads CSQGWEAFF. The CDR3 DNA reads as TGCAGTCAGGGATGGGAAGCTTTCTTT.

This clonotype was observed at least ten times. The rearrangement uses TRBV6-1 and TRBJ1-1, with 7 bases fitting TRBD1. Looked up from germline, CDR1 is MNHNS and CDR2 is SASEGT. CDR3 length: 16 residues. Trimming removed 6 bases from V and 4 bases from J; junction bases left unmatched: 14. CDR3 sequence: CASRKYRGWGGTEAFF. CDR3 coding DNA: TGTGCCAGCAGGAAATACAGGGGTTGGGGGGGCACTGAAGCTTTCTTT.

On this clonotype: This may be a read error: a much more frequent sequence differs by one nucleotide. The chain employs TRBV29-1 and TRBJ1-1; D uncertain. V shed 3 bases and J shed 1 base, with 3 bases lying between them. The CDR3 sequence is 11 residues long. Germline loops: CDR1 SQVTM, CDR2 ANQGSEA. The CDR3 DNA sequence: TGCAGCGTTGATGGGAACACTGAAGCTTTCTTT. Protein product: CSVDGNTEAFF.

This clonotype occurred many times. The chain has TRBV2 and TRBJ2-3, with D tentatively TRBD2 (5 bases). The germline gives CDR1 SNHLY, CDR2 FYNNEI. Between the trimmed V and J ends, which lost 8 bases and 2 bases, there was a span of 20 bases. This CDR3 has 16 residues. This CDR3 reads CASRGNGPPYTDTQYF. The CDR3 DNA follows: TGTGCCAGCCGAGGGAACGGTCCTCCCTACACAGATACGCAGTATTTT.

In its sample, this clonotype was seen many times. The chain carries TRBV18 and TRBJ2-5; 9 nucleotides align to TRBD1. The CDR3 has 15 amino acids. The trim removed 4 bases at V and 2 bases at J, leaving 5 bases unmatched. The germline gives CDR1 KGHSH, CDR2 LQKENI. CDR3 sequence reads: CASSLRQGVQETQYF. In DNA, the CDR3 is TGTGCCAGCTCACTCCGACAGGGGGTGCAAGAGACCCAGTACTTC.